The 28 T cell receptor beta chains listed next were all sequenced from one sample in a study of graft-versus-host responses after intestinal transplantation. Measured with immunoSEQ multiplex PCR; TCRdb has only the in-frame clones, and not every one. The data show about 92,000 clones, with roughly 80% seen just once and approximately 18% held by the top ten. No antigen has been assigned to these receptors. The source was unstimulated CD8+ T cells sorted from spleen or lymph node cells, collected before intestinal transplant. Receptors originate from a human donor who received an intestinal transplant.

The V and J genes are TRBV6-1 and TRBJ1-2; no definite D call. Looked up from germline, CDR1 is MNHNS and CDR2 is SASEGT. Deletions cut 6 bases from V and 3 bases from J, with 17 bases between. The CDR3 has 15 residues. CDR3 bases: TGTGCCAGCAGCCACCCTGAGACGGCCCACTATGGCTACACCTTC. Translating gives CASSHPETAHYGYTF.

The chain is built from TRBV19 and TRBJ1-5; tentatively, D is TRBD1 (6 bases). Trimming took off 0 bases at V and 6 bases at J, with 9 bases between the two ends. The CDR3 extends over 14 amino acids. Germline values: CDR1 LNHDA, CDR2 SQIVND (reference sequence). In nucleotides, the CDR3 is TGTGCCAGTAGTATAGATGGGACAAGTCAGCCCCAGCATTTT. Its protein product is CASSIDGTSQPQHF.

This chain links TRBV28 with TRBJ2-7, with 7 bases aligning to TRBD2. The CDR3 length is 13 residues. V dropped 3 bases and J dropped 7; count of bases not matched to a gene: 6. Germline V gives CDR1 MDHEN, CDR2 SYDVKM. Here the CDR3 DNA reads TGTGCCAGCAGTTTTCGGGGGGTCGGAGAGCAGTACTTC. Protein product: CASSFRGVGEQYF.

The rearrangement joins TRBV6-4 to TRBJ1-5; D unresolved. There are 13 residues in the CDR3. From germline, CDR1 is MRHNA and CDR2 SNTAGT. Trimming left V 10 bases short and J 4 bases short, with 14 bases between. The CDR3 DNA sequence: TGTGCCACCAAGCATCGAGAGAATCAGCCCCAGCATTTT. This encodes CATKHRENQPQHF.

The rearrangement joins TRBV28 to TRBJ1-1, with 7 bases lining up with TRBD1. This CDR3 comprises 16 residues. The V and J ends lost 4 bases and 0 bases, in that order; junction bases with no gene match: 8. Germline-derived CDR1 and CDR2 are MDHEN and SYDVKM. The CDR3 is CASSSDRVVLNTEAFF. CDR3 DNA sequence: TGTGCCAGCAGTTCCGACAGGGTTGTTTTGAACACTGAAGCTTTCTTT.

This clone was recorded once. The V and J genes are TRBV4-1 and TRBJ2-1; D uncertain. This CDR3 is 16 amino acids long. Per the germline V gene, CDR1 is MGHRA and CDR2 is YSYEKL. Trimming left V 4 bases short and J 4 bases short, with 17 bases between. In DNA, the CDR3 is TGCGCCAGCAGCCCGCGGTCCGCCAGCGTATACAATGAGCAGTTCTTC. Translation gives CASSPRSASVYNEQFF.

This chain uses TRBV4-2 with TRBJ1-5; possible D gene TRBD1, 5 bases. V dropped 0 bases and J dropped 7 bases, with 10 bases sitting between them. CDR1 and CDR2 (germline): LGHNA, YNFKEQ. This CDR3 comprises 14 residues. The CDR3 DNA is TGTGCCAGCAGCCAAGAGCAGGGAGGGCAGCCCCAGCATTTT. Its protein product is CASSQEQGGQPQHF.

This clone was counted between two and nine times. The CDR3 is CASMRGSGYTF. As DNA, the CDR3 is TGTGCCAGCATGAGGGGGTCCGGCTACACCTTC. The rearrangement joins TRBV2 to TRBJ1-2; possibly TRBD1 for D (6 bases). Germline CDR1 SNHLY, CDR2 FYNNEI. V was cut by 7 bases and J by 8 bases, with 11 bases left in between. This CDR3 has 11 residues.

The V and J genes are TRBV7-2 and TRBJ1-3; D is perhaps TRBD1 (5 bases). V lost 5 bases and J lost 2, with 13 bases in between. Germline CDR1 is SGHTA and CDR2 is FQGNSA. This CDR3 comprises 15 residues. The CDR3 DNA reads TGTGCCAGCAGCCCACTCCAGGGAACTGGAAACACCATATATTTT. Translating it yields CASSPLQGTGNTIYF. The full variable domain, rest sourced from reference TRBV7-2 and TRBJ1-3, is GAGVSQSPSNKVTEKGKDVELRCDPISGHTALYWYRQSLGQGLEFLIYFQGNSAPDKSGLPSDRFSAERTGGSVSTLTIQRTQQEDSAVYLCASSPLQGTGNTIYFGEGSWLTVV.

This clone was detected a few times. The sample has other DNA sequences that encode this CDR3 too. V is TRBV4-1 and J is TRBJ2-2; the match to TRBD2 covers 8 bases. V was clipped by 1 base and J by 4 bases; unmatched bases: 2. CDR3 length: 15 amino acids. Germline CDR1 reads MGHRA; CDR2 reads YSYEKL. The CDR3 is CASSQGLAGTGELFF. The DNA for the CDR3 is TGCGCCAGCAGCCAAGGGCTAGCGGGCACCGGGGAGCTGTTTTTT.

This clone was seen once. This chain uses TRBV29-1 with TRBJ2-7; 7 positions match TRBD1. With V trimmed by 4 bases and J by 2 bases, 2 bases remained unmatched. Germline CDR1 reads SQVTM; CDR2 reads ANQGSEA. This CDR3 region has 12 residues. CDR3 in DNA: TGCAGCGTTGGGGACAGCCCCTACGAGCAGTACTTC. Residues: CSVGDSPYEQYF.

This clone is a singleton in its sample. This chain links TRBV7-6 with TRBJ2-1, with 7 bases identical to TRBD2. V was pared by 5 bases and J by 3 bases, with 16 bases of the junction left unmatched. This CDR3 has 18 amino acids. Germline CDR1 and CDR2: SGHVS and FNYEAQ. Here the CDR3 DNA reads TGTGCCAGCAGCGTAGACCCCACTAACCGGGAGGTCTACAATGAGCAGTTCTTC. It codes for CASSVDPTNREVYNEQFF.

This sequence joins TRBV6-5 and TRBJ2-7; TRBD1 matches 7 bases. The CDR3 is 15 amino acids. CDR1 is MNHEY and CDR2 is SVGAGI in the germline V gene. V shed 6 bases, J shed 1 base, and the junction held 9 bases outside the gene matches. DNA for the CDR3: TGTGCCAGCAGGATAGGGACAGAACCTTCCTACGAGCAGTACTTC. Amino acids: CASRIGTEPSYEQYF.

J is TRBJ2-7 and V is TRBV4-2; 7 bases map to TRBD1. Trimming cost V 3 bases and J 0 bases; bases outside gene matches: 5. The CDR3 contains 15 residues. Germline-derived CDR1 and CDR2 are LGHNA and YNFKEQ. CDR3 DNA: TGTGCCAGCAGCCATACGGACAGGTCCTCCTACGAGCAGTACTTC. Residues: CASSHTDRSSYEQYF.

This clone was seen only a few times. The chain links TRBV19 to TRBJ1-1, with D unclear. Germline assignment: CDR1 LNHDA and CDR2 SQIVND (reference sequence). Trimming left V 3 bases short and J 3 bases short, with 5 bases between. The CDR3 runs 12 residues. The CDR3 DNA is TGTGCCAGTAGTATCCCGGACACTGAAGCTTTCTTT. Protein product: CASSIPDTEAFF.

The chain employs TRBV25-1 and TRBJ1-1, with D hard to call. With 0 bases removed from V and 2 bases from J, the gap between germline ends came to 10 bases. The CDR3 spans 15 residues. Germline values: CDR1 MGHDK, CDR2 SYGVNS. The CDR3 protein is CASSEYGPLNTEAFF. The CDR3 region has the DNA TGTGCCAGCAGTGAATACGGGCCTCTTAACACTGAAGCTTTCTTT.

This clone was recorded only once. The chain has TRBV5-1 and TRBJ2-5; 9 bases map to TRBD2. The V gene end was trimmed by 4 bases and the J gene end by 4 bases; junction bases not matched to a gene: 8. Germline loops: CDR1 SGHRS, CDR2 YFSETQ. There are 15 residues in the CDR3. CDR3 residues: CASSPVAGGLETQYF. For the CDR3, the DNA is TGCGCCAGCAGCCCGGTCGCGGGGGGGCTAGAGACCCAGTACTTC.

Only one count was recorded for this clone. The genes are TRBV11-2 and TRBJ2-5; 9 bases agree with TRBD2. CDR3 length: 15 residues. V was pared by 5 bases and J by 1 base, with 5 bases of the junction left unmatched. Germline V gene lookup returns CDR1 SGHAT and CDR2 FQNNGV. The CDR3 region has the DNA TGTGCCAGCAGCCAGGGACTAGCCCTCCAAGAGACCCAGTACTTC. This gives the protein CASSQGLALQETQYF.

The V and J genes are TRBV27 and TRBJ1-6, with D unclear. Per the germline V gene, CDR1 is MNHEY and CDR2 is SMNVEV (reference sequence). The CDR3 covers 14 residues. Trimming shortened V by 6 bases and J by 11 bases, and 17 bases separated the two germline ends. The CDR3 protein is CASSPGSRPPPLHF. The CDR3 DNA sequence: TGTGCCAGCAGCCCGGGGAGTAGGCCCCCACCCCTCCACTTT.

CDR3 sequence reads: CASSFTQGRVAYEQYF. The CDR3 nucleotides read TGTGCCAGCAGCTTCACCCAGGGCAGGGTCGCCTACGAGCAGTACTTC. This chain links TRBV5-6 with TRBJ2-7; D may be TRBD1 (5 bases). This CDR3 comprises 16 residues. Germline V gene data show CDR1 as SGHDT and CDR2 as YYEEEE. Trimming took 2 bases from V and 2 from J, leaving 17 bases between them.

This clone was observed a few times. V and J are TRBV5-1 and TRBJ2-1, with 12 bases that match TRBD1. This CDR3 comprises 15 residues. V shed 6 bases and J 4 bases; nucleotides not matched to a gene: 5. The germline V gene has CDR1 SGHRS and CDR2 YFSETQ. For the CDR3, the DNA is TGCGCCAGCACTGGGACAGGGGGCTCTTACAATGAGCAGTTCTTC. It is translated as CASTGTGGSYNEQFF.

The chain joins TRBV5-4 to TRBJ2-7, with D perhaps matching TRBD2 (6 bases). Germline CDR1 SGHNT, CDR2 YYREEE (reference sequence). This CDR3 comprises 14 residues. The V end lost 3 bases, the J end lost 2 bases, and 12 bases lay between the germline ends. CDR3 sequence: CASSWGTGTYEQYF. DNA of the CDR3: TGTGCCAGCAGCTGGGGGACTGGGACCTACGAGCAGTACTTC.

This clone was seen a few times. The chain carries TRBV4-1 and TRBJ1-1, with D perhaps matching TRBD1 (6 bases). Between the trimmed V and J ends, which lost 3 bases and 6 bases, there was a span of 17 bases. Germline V lookup: CDR1 MGHRA, CDR2 YSYEKL. This CDR3 is 15 amino acids long. The CDR3 DNA reads as TGCGCCAGCAGCCACGGGGGGGGCAGAACTCCTGAAGCTTTCTTT. Protein product: CASSHGGGRTPEAFF.

V gene TRBV5-4 combines with J gene TRBJ2-3; D uncertain. With 5 bases removed from V and 9 bases from J, the gap between germline ends came to 16 bases. Germline V lookup: CDR1 SGHNT, CDR2 YYREEE (reference sequence). CDR3 length equals 13 residues. CDR3 residues: CASSPAALGTQYF. The CDR3 DNA reads as TGTGCCAGCAGTCCGGCCGCATTAGGGACGCAGTATTTT.

The chain links TRBV10-2 to TRBJ2-5; D is possibly TRBD1 (6 bases). Per germline, CDR1 WSHSY and CDR2 SAAADI. The CDR3 is 14 amino acids. V was shortened by 7 bases and J by 4 bases, with 16 bases between the two germline ends. Here the CDR3 reads CASTPWGLGETQYF. The DNA for the CDR3 is TGCGCCAGCACCCCGTGGGGGCTGGGAGAGACCCAGTACTTC.

With regard to this clone: At the DNA level, this CDR3 is encoded by other sequences in the same sample as well. This chain uses TRBV10-2 with TRBJ1-2, with 10 bases fitting TRBD1. In germline, CDR1 is WSHSY, CDR2 SAAADI. This CDR3 comprises 13 residues. V gave up 3 bases and J gave up 6 bases; unmatched junction bases: 1. The DNA of the CDR3 is TGCGCCAGCAGTGATGGGACAGGGGATGGCTACACCTTC. Protein product: CASSDGTGDGYTF.

This clone was seen only a few times. V and J are TRBV10-1 and TRBJ2-5; D not resolved. V was pared by 0 bases and J by 5 bases, with 7 bases between. CDR1 WNHNN and CDR2 SYGVQD come from the germline V gene (reference sequence). CDR3 length equals 13 residues. CDR3 residues: CASSESKTETQYF. The CDR3 nucleotides read TGCGCCAGCAGTGAGTCGAAGACGGAGACCCAGTACTTC.

The chain links TRBV5-1 to TRBJ2-7; TRBD2 matches 7 bases. With 0 bases clipped from V and 3 bases from J, the junction kept 9 bases outside the gene matches. CDR1 SGHRS and CDR2 YFSETQ come from the germline V gene. This CDR3 has 16 amino acids. The CDR3 sequence is CASSLEASGLIYEQYF. CDR3 nucleotides: TGCGCCAGCAGCTTGGAGGCTAGCGGACTCATCTACGAGCAGTACTTC.